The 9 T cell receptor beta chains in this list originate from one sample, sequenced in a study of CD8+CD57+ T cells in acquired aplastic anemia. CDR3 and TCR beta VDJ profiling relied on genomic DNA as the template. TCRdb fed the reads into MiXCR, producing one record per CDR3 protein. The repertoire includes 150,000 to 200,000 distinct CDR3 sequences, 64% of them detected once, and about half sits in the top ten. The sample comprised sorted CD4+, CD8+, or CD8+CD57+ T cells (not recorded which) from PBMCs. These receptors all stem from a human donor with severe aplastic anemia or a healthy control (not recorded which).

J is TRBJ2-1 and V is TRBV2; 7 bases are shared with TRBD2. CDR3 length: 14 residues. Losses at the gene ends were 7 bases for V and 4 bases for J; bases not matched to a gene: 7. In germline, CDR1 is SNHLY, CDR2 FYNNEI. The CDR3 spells CASKPSGLYNEQFF. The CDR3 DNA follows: TGTGCCAGCAAACCTAGCGGCCTATACAATGAGCAGTTCTTC.

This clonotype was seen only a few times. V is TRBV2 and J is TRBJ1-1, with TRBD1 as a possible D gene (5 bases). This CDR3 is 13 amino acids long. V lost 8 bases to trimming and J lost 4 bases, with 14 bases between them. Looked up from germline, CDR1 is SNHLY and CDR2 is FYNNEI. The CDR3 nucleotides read TGTGCCAGCCAGGGCGAGATGAGCACTGAAGCTTTCTTT. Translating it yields CASQGEMSTEAFF.

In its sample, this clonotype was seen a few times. The CDR3, as DNA: TGTGCCACCAGTGATCTATCAAGGGACCAAGAGACCCAGTACTTC. Translating gives CATSDLSRDQETQYF. The chain employs TRBV24-1 and TRBJ2-5; no reliable D call. CDR3 size: 15 residues. V lost 3 bases and J 0 bases, leaving 10 bases between the germline ends. Looked up from germline, CDR1 is KGHDR and CDR2 is SFDVKD.

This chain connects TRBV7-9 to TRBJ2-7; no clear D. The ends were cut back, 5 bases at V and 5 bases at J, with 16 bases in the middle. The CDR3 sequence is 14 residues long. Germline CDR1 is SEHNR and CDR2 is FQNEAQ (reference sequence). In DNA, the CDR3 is TGTGCCAGCAGCCGTGACATCTCCGTCCACGAGCAGTACTTC. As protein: CASSRDISVHEQYF. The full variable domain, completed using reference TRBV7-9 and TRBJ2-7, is DTGVSQNPRHKITKRGQNVTFRCDPISEHNRLYWYRQTLGQGPEFLTYFQNEAQLEKSRLLSDRFSAERPKGSFSTLEIQRTEQGDSAMYLCASSRDISVHEQYFGPGTRLTVT.

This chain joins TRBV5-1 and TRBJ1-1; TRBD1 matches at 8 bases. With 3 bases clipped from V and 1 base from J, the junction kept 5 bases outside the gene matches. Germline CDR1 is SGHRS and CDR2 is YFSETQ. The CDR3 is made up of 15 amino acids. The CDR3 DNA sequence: TGCGCCAGCAGCTCGGTGGGACAGGCGAACACTGAAGCTTTCTTT. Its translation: CASSSVGQANTEAFF.

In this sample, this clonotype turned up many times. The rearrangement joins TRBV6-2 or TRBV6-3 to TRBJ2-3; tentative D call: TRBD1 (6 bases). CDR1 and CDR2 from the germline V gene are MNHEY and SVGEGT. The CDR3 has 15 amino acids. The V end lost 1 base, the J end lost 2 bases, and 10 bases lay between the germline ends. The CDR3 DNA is TGTGCCAGCAGTTACTTCGGACAGATCACAGATACGCAGTATTTT. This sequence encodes CASSYFGQITDTQYF.

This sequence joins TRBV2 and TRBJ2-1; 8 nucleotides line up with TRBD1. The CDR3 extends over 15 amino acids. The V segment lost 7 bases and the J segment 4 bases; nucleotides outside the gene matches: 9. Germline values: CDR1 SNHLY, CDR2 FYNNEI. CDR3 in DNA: TGTGCCAGCACCCCAGACAGGGGCGGGTACAATGAGCAGTTCTTC. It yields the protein CASTPDRGGYNEQFF.

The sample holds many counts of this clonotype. This chain's CDR3 is CASTLTVTRPPLMNTEAFF. The CDR3 bases are TGTGCTAGCACCCTAACAGTGACGCGCCCACCCCTGATGAACACTGAAGCTTTCTTT. The rearrangement joins TRBV12-5 to TRBJ1-1; D is ambiguous. CDR1 and CDR2 (germline): LGHNT, FRNRAP. The CDR3 runs 19 residues. Deletions cut 9 bases from V and 0 bases from J, with 29 bases between.

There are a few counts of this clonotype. As DNA, the CDR3 is TGTGCCAGCAGTATGGGGGGCGACACCGGGGAGCTGTTTTTT. This encodes CASSMGGDTGELFF. The chain links TRBV6-1 to TRBJ2-2; TRBD1 or TRBD2 may be the D gene (6 bases each). Germline V gives CDR1 MNHNS, CDR2 SASEGT. V was trimmed by 5 bases and J by 3 bases, leaving 10 bases between them. The CDR3 sequence is 14 residues long.